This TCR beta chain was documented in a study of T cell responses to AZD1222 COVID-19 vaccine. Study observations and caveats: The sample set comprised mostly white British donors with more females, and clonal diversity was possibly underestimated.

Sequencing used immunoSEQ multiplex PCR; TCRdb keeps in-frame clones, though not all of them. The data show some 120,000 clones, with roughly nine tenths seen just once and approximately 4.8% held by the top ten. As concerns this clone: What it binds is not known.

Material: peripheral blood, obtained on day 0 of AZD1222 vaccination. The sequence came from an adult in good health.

The CDR3 DNA reads TGTGCCAGCAGCGACTGGGGTTACACCGGGGAGCTGTTTTTT. Translated, it gives CASSDWGYTGELFF. The chain is built from TRBV6-6 and TRBJ2-2; D unclear. Looked up from germline, CDR1 is MNHNY and CDR2 is SVGAGI (reference sequence). Deletions cut 6 bases from V and 3 bases from J, with 11 bases between. The CDR3 runs to 14 residues.